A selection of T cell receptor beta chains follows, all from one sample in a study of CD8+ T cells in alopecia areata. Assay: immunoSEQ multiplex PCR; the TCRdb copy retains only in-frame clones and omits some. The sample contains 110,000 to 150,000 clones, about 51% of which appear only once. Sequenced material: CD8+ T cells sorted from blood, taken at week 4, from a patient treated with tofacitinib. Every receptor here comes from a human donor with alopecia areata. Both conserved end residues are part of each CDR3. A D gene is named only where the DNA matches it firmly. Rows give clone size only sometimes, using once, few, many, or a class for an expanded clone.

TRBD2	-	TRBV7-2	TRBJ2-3	TGTGCCAGCAGCCCTTTAGGACTAGCGGAAAAAGATACGCAGTATTTT	CASSPLGLAEKDTQYF
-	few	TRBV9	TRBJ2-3	TGTGCCAGCAGCGTAGACCCAGGACTGTCAGATACGCAGTATTTT	CASSVDPGLSDTQYF
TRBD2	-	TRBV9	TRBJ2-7	TGTGCCAGCAGCGTAGCTGGGGGGGTAAGCTCCTACGAGCAGTACTTC	CASSVAGGVSSYEQYF
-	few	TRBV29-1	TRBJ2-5	TGCAGCGTTGACAGGGACGAACAAGAGACCCAGTACTTC	CSVDRDEQETQYF
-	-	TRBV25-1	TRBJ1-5	TGTGCCAGCAGTGCGGCCGGGGGCCATCAGCCCCAGCATTTT	CASSAAGGHQPQHF
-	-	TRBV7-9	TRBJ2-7	TGTGCCAGCAGCTTCGGCAGCACCCCCGAGCAGTACTTC	CASSFGSTPEQYF
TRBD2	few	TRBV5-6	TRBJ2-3	TGTGCCAGCAGCATGTCACCGGGACTAGAGACAGATACGCAGTATTTT	CASSMSPGLETDTQYF
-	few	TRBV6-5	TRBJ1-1	TGTGCCAGCAGACGCGGCGGGGTCGGCACTGAAGCTTTCTTT	CASRRGGVGTEAFF
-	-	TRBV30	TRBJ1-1	TGTGCCTGGAGTGTAGAACAATACACTGAAGCTTTCTTC	CAWSVEQYTEAFF
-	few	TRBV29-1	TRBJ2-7	TGCAGCGTTGAGGGCACATCCTACGAGCAGTACTTC	CSVEGTSYEQYF
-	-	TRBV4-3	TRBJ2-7	TGCGCCAGCAGCCAGGCCCCGTCCGGGGGCGAGTACGAGCAGTACTTC	CASSQAPSGGEYEQYF
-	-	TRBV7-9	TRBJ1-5	TGTGCCAGCAGCTTCACAGGGATAGATTCGCCCCAGCATTTT	CASSFTGIDSPQHF
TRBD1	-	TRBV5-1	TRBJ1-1	TGCGCCAGCAGCTTGGATGGGCTTCTACAGGGGGAAGCTTTCTTT	CASSLDGLLQGEAFF
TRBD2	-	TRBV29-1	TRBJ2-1	TGCAGCCTTGGGACTAGCGGGGAATGGGACGATGAGCAGTTCTTC	CSLGTSGEWDDEQFF
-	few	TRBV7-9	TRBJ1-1	TGTGCCAGCAGCTGGGGTGATGAAGCTTTCTTT	CASSWGDEAFF
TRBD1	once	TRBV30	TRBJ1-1	TGTGCCTGGTCAGGGGGGGGAGGCACTGAAGCTTTCTTT	CAWSGGGGTEAFF
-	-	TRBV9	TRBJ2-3	TGTGCCAGCAGCGACTCGGAGGCAGATACGCAGTATTTT	CASSDSEADTQYF
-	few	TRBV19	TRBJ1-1	TGTGCCAGTAGTACCGGGGTAACCACTGAAGCTTTCTTT	CASSTGVTTEAFF
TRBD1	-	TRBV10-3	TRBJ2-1	TGTGCCATCAGCGCCGACAGGGGCTGGTACAATGAGCAGTTCTTC	CAISADRGWYNEQFF
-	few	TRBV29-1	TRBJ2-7	TGCAGCGCCACGACAGACTACGAGCAGTACTTC	CSATTDYEQYF
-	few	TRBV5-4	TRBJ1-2	TGTGCCAGCGCTGACATGGGAGGGGGGAACGGCTACACCTTC	CASADMGGGNGYTF
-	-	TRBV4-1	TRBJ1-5	TGCGCCAGCCAGACGACGGACTATAGCAATCAGCCCCAGCATTTT	CASQTTDYSNQPQHF
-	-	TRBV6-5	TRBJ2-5	TGTGCCAGCAGTAACAGGGGACTAGATTGGGAGACCCAGTACTTC	CASSNRGLDWETQYF
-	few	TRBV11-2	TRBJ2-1	TGTGCCAGCAGCTTAGACCCGGAAACTAATGAGCAGTTCTTC	CASSLDPETNEQFF
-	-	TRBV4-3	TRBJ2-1	TGCGCCAGCAGCCAAGATCAGGATTCCTACAATGAGCAGTTCTTC	CASSQDQDSYNEQFF
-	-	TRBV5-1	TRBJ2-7	TGCGCCAGCAGCTTGGAACAGACCTACGAGCAGTACTTC	CASSLEQTYEQYF
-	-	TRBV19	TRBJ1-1	TGTGCCAGTAGTATGGTCCCCGTTACTGAAGCTTTCTTT	CASSMVPVTEAFF
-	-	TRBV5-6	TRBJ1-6	TGTGCCAGCAGCTTGGACAGCTCCTATAATTCACCCCTCCACTTT	CASSLDSSYNSPLHF
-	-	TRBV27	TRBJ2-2	TGTGCCAGCAGTTCTTCAGGGGCCTCGGAGGTGACCGGGGAGCTGTTTTTT	CASSSSGASEVTGELFF
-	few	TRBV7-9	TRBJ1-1	TGTGCCAGCAGCTTAACAGAGTTCCCACAAGAAGCTTTCTTT	CASSLTEFPQEAFF
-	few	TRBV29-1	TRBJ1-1	TGCAGCGTTGTATCCGAGTCAAGCTACACTGAAGCTTTCTTT	CSVVSESSYTEAFF
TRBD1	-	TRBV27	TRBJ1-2	TGTGCCAGCAGTTTATCGCCCGGGACAGGGGTCGATGGCTACACCTTC	CASSLSPGTGVDGYTF
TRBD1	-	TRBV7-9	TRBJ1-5	TGTGCCAGCACGCACAGGGGTGGGAGCAATCAGCCCCAGCATTTT	CASTHRGGSNQPQHF
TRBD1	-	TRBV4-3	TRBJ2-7	TGCGCCAGCAGCCAAGAATCTGCGCAGGGGGCCGTGTACGAGCAGTACTTC	CASSQESAQGAVYEQYF
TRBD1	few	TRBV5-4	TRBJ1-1	TGTGCCAGCAGCTTGGATAGGCAGGGGGACACTGAAGCTTTCTTT	CASSLDRQGDTEAFF
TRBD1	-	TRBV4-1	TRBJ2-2	TGCGCCAGCAGCCCGAGGGACAGGGGAGGGTTGACCGGGGAGCTGTTTTTT	CASSPRDRGGLTGELFF
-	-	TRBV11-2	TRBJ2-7	TGTGCCAGCAGCCCTCCAGGCTACGAGCAGTACTTC	CASSPPGYEQYF
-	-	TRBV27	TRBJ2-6	TGTGCCAGCAGTTTCACCGGGGCCAACGTCCTGACTTTC	CASSFTGANVLTF
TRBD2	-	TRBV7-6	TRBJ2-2	TGTGCCAGCAGCTTACTTAGCGGGGTGAACACCGGGGAGCTGTTTTTT	CASSLLSGVNTGELFF
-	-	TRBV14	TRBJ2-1	TGTGCCAGCAGCCGTCTCGACAGGTCCCCCTACAATGAGCAGTTCTTC	CASSRLDRSPYNEQFF
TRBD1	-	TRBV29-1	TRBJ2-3	TGCAGCGTTGAAGATCCCCGGACAGGGGAGGCAGATACGCAGTATTTT	CSVEDPRTGEADTQYF
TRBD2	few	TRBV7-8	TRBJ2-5	TGTGCCAGCAGCCCGACTAGCGGGGGGGCCGAGGAGACCCAGTACTTC	CASSPTSGGAEETQYF
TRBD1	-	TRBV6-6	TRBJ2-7	TGTGCCAGCACCCCTAGAAGGGACAGGCACGAGCAGTACTTC	CASTPRRDRHEQYF
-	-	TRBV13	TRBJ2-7	TGTGCCAGCAGCCCAGGACAGTACAACGAGCAGTACTTC	CASSPGQYNEQYF
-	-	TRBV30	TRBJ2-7	TGTGCCTGGAGTCTGGACAGACCCTACGAGCAGTACTTC	CAWSLDRPYEQYF
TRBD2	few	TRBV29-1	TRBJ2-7	TGCAGCGTTCTGGGACTAGCGGGGACCTACGAGCAGTACTTC	CSVLGLAGTYEQYF
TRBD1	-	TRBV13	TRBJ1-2	TGTGCCAGCAGCTTCTCCGGGACAGGGGGTCTTGTCGGCTACACCTTC	CASSFSGTGGLVGYTF